This T cell receptor (beta chain) derives from a study of cytomegalovirus exposure and HLA in healthy donors. Study-wide background: In a later analysis, it was reported that the roughly 130 validation repertoires had been produced on the same platform as the 670 or so repertoires belonging to the first cohort.

Study conclusions and caveats: For most TCR sequences rarity was the rule, although some public TCRs occurred in many donors. High sensitivity and specificity were reportedly achieved when the classifier diagnosed cytomegalovirus status. The study flagged about 150 TCR beta chains as cytomegalovirus-associated.

Remarks on this clone: The antigen remains unidentified.

Using immunoSEQ multiplex PCR, the repertoire was profiled, and TCRdb retains in-frame clones only, with some absent. The sample holds about 130,000 clones, just under 90% seen once. The sequencing sample was made of PBMCs. This TCR derives from a woman in her twenties or thirties in good health and CMV-seropositive.

The CDR3 loop reads CASSLLGGRDEQYF. The CDR3 DNA is TGTGCCAGCAGTTTACTAGGGGGTCGCGACGAGCAGTACTTC. The chain couples TRBV28 to TRBJ2-7; tentative D call: TRBD1 (6 bases). Germline CDR1 reads MDHEN; CDR2 reads SYDVKM. Trimming shortened V by 2 bases and J by 5 bases, and 13 bases separated the two germline ends. This CDR3 spans 14 amino acids.